This T cell receptor beta chain was retrieved from a study of T cells in localized non-small cell lung cancer. With respect to this clone: Its antigen is unknown.

General observations from the study: Uninvolved adjacent lung, not tumor, had the highest T cell clonality. Adjacent lung tissue had a median roughly 55 of the top 100 clones found in the tumor.

TCRdb's copy holds only in-frame clones and misses some; the assay was immunoSEQ multiplex PCR. The sample has 60,000 to 85,000 clones; about nine tenths are singletons. This CDR3 is built from 17 residues. CDR1 is SGHDT and CDR2 is YYEEEE in the germline V gene. Trimming pared 4 bases from V and 2 bases from J, leaving 20 bases between. This chain joins TRBV5-6 and TRBJ2-3; the D gene is possibly TRBD1 (5 bases). This clonotype was obtained from a male donor aged 60 or over with stage III squamous cell lung carcinoma. The sequenced sample was peripheral blood, obtained before any cancer treatment. This CDR3 reads CASSPPPQGINTDTQYF. The CDR3 DNA follows: TGTGCCAGCAGCCCCCCGCCCCAGGGCATCAACACAGATACGCAGTATTTT.